Here is one T cell receptor beta chain with its context. Its antigen is unidentified. The source of the sample is a study of vaccination and CD4 T cells after COVID-19. An Oncomine TCR Beta short-read assay was used to sequence the DNA from cultured CD4+ T cells. Genomic DNA was extracted from cultured CD4+ T cells. TCRdb called the PCR reads again in MiXCR, with one record for every CDR3 protein. Here the sample spans about 5,700 distinct CDR3 sequences, around 32% being singletons. The CDR3 length is 13 residues. V lost 4 bases and J lost 6; bases outside the gene matches: 1. The germline V gene has CDR1 MNHEY and CDR2 SVGAGI. Treatment meaning: 10-day PBMC culture with coronavirus spike peptide pools or control peptides (ViraFEST assay). The collection of CD4+ T cells from the unexposed donor took place before the COVID-19 pandemic (2011-2018). Investigators isolated CD4+ T cells by negative selection after approximately 9 days of culture.

The chain is built from TRBV6-5 and TRBJ1-5, with 9 bases matching TRBD1. The sample taken for sequencing was CD4+ T cells from blood, cultured in vitro. The TCR originated in a human donor in good health. In nucleotides, the CDR3 is TGTGCCAGCAGTTCGGACAGGGGTCAGCCCCAGCATTTT. Translating gives CASSSDRGQPQHF.